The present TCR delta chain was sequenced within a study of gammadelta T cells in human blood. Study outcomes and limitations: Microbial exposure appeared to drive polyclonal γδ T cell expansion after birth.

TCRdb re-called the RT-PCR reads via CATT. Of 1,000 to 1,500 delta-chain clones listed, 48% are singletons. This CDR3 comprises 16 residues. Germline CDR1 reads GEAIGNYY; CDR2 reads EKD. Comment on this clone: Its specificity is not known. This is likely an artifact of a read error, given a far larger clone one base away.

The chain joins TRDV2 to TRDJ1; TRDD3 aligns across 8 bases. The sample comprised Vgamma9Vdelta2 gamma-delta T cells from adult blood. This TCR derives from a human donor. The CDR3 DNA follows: TGTGCCTGTGACACCGTGGGGGATTACTCCAACGATAAACACATCTTT. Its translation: CACDTVGDYSNDKHIF.